Presented here are 20 T cell receptor beta chains from one specimen sequenced in a study of regulatory T cells in long-lasting Graves disease. The authors built TCR beta libraries using iRepertoire HTBI primers and Arm-PCR of CDR3 regions. TCRdb analysed the multiplex PCR reads with MiXCR anew, one entry per CDR3 protein. The profile shows approximately 300,000 distinct CDR3 sequences, over 15% of them singletons. Noted time point: newly diagnosed GD, antithyroid drugs for less than 3 months. PBMC RNA served as the TCR library source. The sample here was peripheral blood mononuclear cells (PBMCs), taken at new diagnosis, from a patient treated with antithyroid drugs. These receptors all come from a female donor with Graves disease.

This clonotype was seen a few times. CDR3 sequence: CASSSGLARQETQYF. The CDR3 nucleotides read TGTGCCAGCAGTTCGGGACTAGCCCGCCAAGAGACCCAGTACTTC. This chain uses TRBV12-3 or TRBV12-4 with TRBJ2-5; TRBD2 aligns across 9 bases. The junction had 4 bases not matched to a gene; V was cut back by 4 bases and J by 1 base. The CDR3 length is 15 residues.

V is TRBV4-1 and J is TRBJ2-5; no firm D call. Per the germline V gene, CDR1 is MGHRA and CDR2 is YSYEKL. There are 14 residues in the CDR3. The V gene lost 3 bases and the J gene lost 7 bases, with 15 bases spanning the gap. The CDR3 bases are TGCGCCAGCAGCCACCCACTGACCCCAGGGACCCAGTACTTC. Amino acid sequence: CASSHPLTPGTQYF.

Comment on this clonotype: A far larger clone differs by one base, so this is likely a read error. The V gene is TRBV11-2, the J gene TRBJ2-1; D ambiguous. The V gene lost 1 base and the J gene lost 10 bases, with 14 bases spanning the gap. CDR1 is SGHAT and CDR2 is FQNNGV in the germline V gene. The CDR3 runs 14 residues. As DNA, the CDR3 is TGTGCCAGCAGCTTAGTAGGGCTTTCCTACGAGCAGTTCTTC. This sequence encodes CASSLVGLSYEQFF.

This chain uses TRBV6-1 with TRBJ2-1, with D perhaps matching TRBD2 (6 bases). The ends were cut back, 6 bases at V and 9 bases at J, with 18 bases in the middle. The CDR3 extends over 14 amino acids. Germline CDR1 reads MNHNS; CDR2 reads SASEGT. This CDR3 reads CASSFPRERGEQFF. The CDR3 nucleotides read TGTGCCAGCAGCTTCCCACGGGAGCGTGGTGAGCAGTTCTTC.

This clonotype was seen ten or more times. In nucleotides, the CDR3 is TGTGCCAGTAGTATATCCTATCTAACGGGAGGGCTTTCTTACAATGAGCAGTTCTTC. Amino acids: CASSISYLTGGLSYNEQFF. V is TRBV19 and J is TRBJ2-1; 8 bases fit TRBD2. V lost 2 bases to trimming and J lost 4 bases; unmatched junction nucleotides: 16. Germline V gives CDR1 LNHDA, CDR2 SQIVND (reference sequence). The length of the CDR3 is 19 residues. The whole variable domain, remainder taken from reference TRBV19 and TRBJ2-1, is DGGITQSPKYLFRKEGQNVTLSCEQNLNHDAMYWYRQDPGQGLRLIYYSQIVNDFQKGDIAEGYSVSREKKESFPLTVTSAQKNPTAFYLCASSISYLTGGLSYNEQFFGPGTRLTVL.

This clonotype came up many times. The DNA for the CDR3 is TGTGCCAGCAGCTTAAGGCGGACTAGCGGGAGTTGGGACCCGGTCCCAGATACGCAGTATTTT. It encodes CASSLRRTSGSWDPVPDTQYF. The chain combines TRBV7-3 with TRBJ2-3, with TRBD2 matching over 13 bases. The length of the CDR3 is 21 residues. The ends lost 1 base at V and 4 bases at J; junction bases unmatched: 17. Germline loops: CDR1 SGHTA, CDR2 FQGTGA.

This clonotype has just a few counts. The chain combines TRBV7-9 with TRBJ1-6; 9 bases are a match to TRBD1. V lost 7 bases and J lost 14; bases outside the gene matches: 6. The CDR3 runs to 12 residues. Germline V CDR1 and CDR2: SEHNR, FQNEAQ (reference sequence). CDR3 residues: CASTRDRDSLHF. Written as DNA, the CDR3 is TGTGCCAGCACCCGGGACAGGGATTCCCTCCACTTT. The full variable domain, its missing parts supplied by reference TRBV7-9 and TRBJ1-6, is DTGVSQNPRHKITKRGQNVTFRCDPISEHNRLYWYRQTLGQGPEFLTYFQNEAQLEKSRLLSDRFSAERPKGSFSTLEIQRTEQGDSAMYLCASTRDRDSLHFGNGTRLTVT.

This clonotype was found many times. This chain links TRBV2 with TRBJ1-1; 7 bases line up with TRBD1. Trimming removed 6 bases from V and 11 bases from J; junction bases left unmatched: 9. The CDR3 has 12 amino acids. Germline V gene lookup returns CDR1 SNHLY and CDR2 FYNNEI. The CDR3 region has the DNA TGTGCCAGCAGCGAGACAGGGCTTGGCGCTTTCTTT. Encoded protein: CASSETGLGAFF.

This clonotype was observed a handful of times. This sequence may be a read error, since a much larger clone differs from it by one base. The J gene is TRBJ2-7, the V gene TRBV12-5; 8 bases align to TRBD2. The CDR3 totals 14 residues. Germline V CDR1 and CDR2: LGHNT, FRNRAP. CDR3 residues: CTSGHAGGRREQYF. CDR3 nucleotides: TGTACTAGTGGTCACGCGGGGGGAAGGAGGGAGCAGTACTTC.

This clonotype came up a few times. The V and J genes are TRBV19 and TRBJ1-2; D may be TRBD1 (5 bases). There are 15 residues in the CDR3. The germline gives CDR1 LNHDA, CDR2 SQIVND (reference sequence). With 2 bases removed from V and 0 bases from J, the gap between germline ends came to 10 bases. The CDR3 spells CASSIREGANYGYTF. The DNA of the CDR3 is TGTGCCAGTAGTATAAGAGAAGGGGCTAACTATGGCTACACCTTC.

With respect to this clonotype: A much larger clonotype is one base distant, so this may be a read error. The missing conserved phenylalanine or tryptophan at the end of this CDR3 makes a read error likely. V gene TRBV18 combines with J gene TRBJ1-2; 7 bases agree with TRBD1. Germline V gene data show CDR1 as KGHSH and CDR2 as LQKENI. V was clipped by 4 bases and J by 7 bases; unmatched bases: 12. The CDR3 contains 15 residues. The CDR3 reads CASSHPGQPTFGYTL. As DNA, the CDR3 is TGTGCCAGCTCACATCCGGGACAGCCTACGTTTGGCTACACCCTC.

This clonotype was observed at least ten times. The J gene is TRBJ1-3, the V gene TRBV6-5; 8 bases match TRBD1. From germline, CDR1 is MNHEY and CDR2 SVGAGI. The CDR3 is 16 amino acids. The junction had 3 bases not matched to a gene; V was cut back by 2 bases and J by 0 bases. The CDR3 is CASSYGTGLSGNTIYF. CDR3 DNA: TGTGCCAGCAGTTACGGGACAGGCCTCTCTGGAAACACCATATATTTT.

This clonotype was recorded at least ten times. The chain links TRBV5-1 to TRBJ2-1; perhaps D is TRBD1 or TRBD2 (7 bases each). The CDR3 runs to 14 residues. With 6 bases removed from V and 6 bases from J, the gap between germline ends came to 16 bases. Germline V lookup: CDR1 SGHRS, CDR2 YFSETQ. The CDR3 DNA reads TGCGCCAGCAAGGGGAGGGGGCTGTCCAATGAGCAGTTCTTC. Translating gives CASKGRGLSNEQFF.

Regarding this clonotype: This likely stems from a read error, as it lies one base from a far larger clone. The V and J genes are TRBV28 and TRBJ2-2; D gene unclear. Germline V gives CDR1 MDHEN, CDR2 SYDVKM. The CDR3 sequence is 15 residues long. V lost 5 bases to trimming and J lost 4 bases, with 14 bases between them. The CDR3 sequence is CASSESSPPTGELFF. CDR3 coding DNA: TGTGCCAGCAGTGAGAGTAGTCCTCCCACCGGGGAGCTGTTTTTT.

This clonotype has at least ten counts. V gene TRBV25-1 combines with J gene TRBJ1-5, with 9 bases matching TRBD1. The CDR3 runs to 15 residues. V was clipped by 4 bases and J by 5 bases; unmatched bases: 6. Germline loops: CDR1 MGHDK, CDR2 SYGVNS. CDR3 residues: CASSVPGQGDQPQHF. CDR3 sequence (DNA): TGTGCCAGCAGTGTTCCGGGACAGGGTGATCAGCCCCAGCATTTT.

At least ten counts were recorded for this clonotype. This sequence joins TRBV6-2 or TRBV6-3 and TRBJ2-2; 7 bases align to TRBD2. V was clipped by 6 bases and J by 0 bases; unmatched bases: 10. In germline, CDR1 is MNHEY, CDR2 SVGEGT. There are 17 residues in the CDR3. For the CDR3, the DNA is TGTGCCAGCAGCCTAGTGCCTAGCGGAGCGAACACCGGGGAGCTGTTTTTT. This gives the protein CASSLVPSGANTGELFF.

The sample holds many counts of this clonotype. The chain employs TRBV11-2 and TRBJ2-7, with D perhaps assigned TRBD1 or TRBD2 (7 bases each). The ends were cut back, 7 bases at V and 0 bases at J, with 19 bases in the middle. Germline V gene sequence: CDR1 SGHAT, CDR2 FQNNGV. This CDR3 is built from 16 residues. DNA for the CDR3: TGTGCCAGCACCCAGGGGGGGCGGGGAACCTCCTACGAGCAGTACTTC. Translation: CASTQGGRGTSYEQYF.

This clonotype was observed a few times. The chain employs TRBV24-1 and TRBJ2-3; 8 nucleotides align to TRBD1. With 4 bases clipped from V and 7 bases from J, the junction kept 6 bases outside the gene matches. This CDR3 has 14 residues. Germline-derived CDR1 and CDR2 are KGHDR and SFDVKD. CDR3: CATSDPRGLNTQYF. As DNA, the CDR3 is TGTGCCACCAGTGACCCCAGGGGGCTAAATACGCAGTATTTT.

This clonotype was recorded at least ten times. The rearrangement uses TRBV12-3 or TRBV12-4 and TRBJ2-2; the D gene is possibly TRBD2 (6 bases). The ends were cut back, 5 bases at V and 6 bases at J, with 13 bases in the middle. This CDR3 has 14 residues. CDR3 coding DNA: TGTGCCAGCAGTCGGGACTCCTTGTCCGGGGAGCTGTTTTTT. Its protein is CASSRDSLSGELFF.

This clonotype has a count of ten or more. A much larger clone sits a single nucleotide away, making a read error possible. The rearrangement links TRBV12-3 or TRBV12-4 to TRBJ2-5; D uncertain. The CDR3 totals 11 residues. CDR3 sequence: CASSLAETQYF. In DNA form, the CDR3 reads TGTGCCAGCAGCTTAGCAGAGACCCAGTACTTC.